The 18 T cell receptor beta chains below were found in one sample sequenced in a study of blood T cells in healthy people across ages. A sample-barcoded 5' primer and a J-beta primer mix were used in a second PCR of roughly 6 to 11 cycles. TCRdb itself ran the 5' RACE reads through MiXCR, one entry per CDR3 protein. The data contain hundreds of thousands of distinct CDR3 sequences, under 35% of them singletons. The sequenced sample was blood. These receptors were taken from a woman of 80 years or more in good health.

This clonotype was seen a few times. The chain links TRBV15 to TRBJ2-1; 13 bases match TRBD2. Germline V gene data show CDR1 as LNHNV and CDR2 as YYDKDF (reference sequence). The CDR3 has 16 amino acids. With V trimmed by 5 bases and J by 5 bases, 6 bases remained unmatched. The CDR3 protein is CATSARLAGGHNEQFF. The CDR3 DNA follows: TGTGCCACCAGCGCCCGACTAGCGGGAGGCCACAATGAGCAGTTCTTC.

Regarding this clonotype: This may come from a read error, since a much larger clone is one base off. The chain recombines TRBV20-1 with TRBJ2-1; D may be TRBD1 (6 bases). The CDR3 sequence is 15 residues long. Per the germline V gene, CDR1 is DFQATT and CDR2 is SNEGSKA (reference sequence). CDR3 region: CNARPGGGTYNEQFF. The DNA of the CDR3 is TGCAATGCTAGACCGGGTGGGGGCACCTACAATGAGCAGTTCTTC.

This sequence joins TRBV3-1 and TRBJ2-5, with D possibly matching TRBD2 (6 bases). Germline-derived CDR1 and CDR2 are LGHDT and YNNKEL (reference sequence). V was trimmed by 3 bases and J by 3 bases, leaving 23 bases between them. The CDR3 covers 18 residues. The CDR3 bases are TGTGCCAGCAGCCATTCCCCCTGGGGCGACACGGGGGAAGAGACCCAGTACTTC. Residues: CASSHSPWGDTGEETQYF.

This clonotype was seen many times. The CDR3 DNA follows: TGTGCCAGCAGTCCCCCCGGACAGGGCAACTATGGCTACACCTTC. It codes for CASSPPGQGNYGYTF. The chain carries TRBV6-6 and TRBJ1-2, with 8 bases lining up with TRBD1. Germline V lookup: CDR1 MNHNY, CDR2 SVGAGI (reference sequence). This CDR3 comprises 15 residues. V shed 5 bases, J shed 2 bases, and the junction held 7 bases outside the gene matches.

The genes are TRBV28 and TRBJ2-2; D not resolved. The CDR3 is 13 residues long. In germline, CDR1 is MDHEN, CDR2 SYDVKM. The V end was cut by 4 bases, the J end by 7 bases, with 10 bases between. CDR3 DNA: TGTGCCAGCAGTTCCTACCGGCGCGGGGAGCTGTTTTTT. Amino acids: CASSSYRRGELFF. The full variable domain, its missing parts supplied by reference TRBV28 and TRBJ2-2, is DVKVTQSSRYLVKRTGEKVFLECVQDMDHENMFWYRQDPGLGLRLIYFSYDVKMKEKGDIPEGYSVSREKKERFSLILESASTNQTSMYLCASSSYRRGELFFGEGSRLTVL.

In its sample, this clonotype was seen many times. In DNA, the CDR3 is TGTGCCAGCATGAGGGGGGGCCCGGAGGAGACCCAGTACTTC. It is translated as CASMRGGPEETQYF. The rearrangement links TRBV6-1 to TRBJ2-5, with D possibly TRBD2 on 7 matching bases. Trimming cost V 7 bases and J 5 bases, with 17 bases left between them. CDR3 length: 14 amino acids. Germline-derived CDR1 and CDR2 are MNHNS and SASEGT.

Many counts were recorded for this clonotype. The J gene is TRBJ2-5, the V gene TRBV11-3; D possibly corresponds to TRBD2 (6 bases). The V gene's germline CDR1 is SGHNT and CDR2 YENEEA. The CDR3 runs 16 residues. Trimming removed 1 base from V and 3 bases from J, with 15 bases in between. CDR3 residues: CASSLVQSGGEETQYF. The DNA of the CDR3 is TGTGCCAGCAGCTTAGTTCAGTCTGGCGGGGAAGAGACCCAGTACTTC.

To note about this clonotype: A much bigger clone sits one base away, suggesting this may be a read error. This chain joins TRBV20-1 and TRBJ2-1; 11 positions agree with TRBD2. Germline V gene lookup returns CDR1 DFQATT and CDR2 SNEGSKA (reference sequence). This CDR3 has 16 amino acids. CDR3 region: CSAIGTSGHSYNEQLF. The CDR3, as DNA: TGCAGTGCTATCGGGACTAGCGGACACTCCTACAATGAGCAGCTCTTC.

The rearrangement joins TRBV4-2 to TRBJ2-2; possible D gene TRBD2, 5 bases. The CDR3 extends over 16 amino acids. Germline V gene data show CDR1 as LGHNA and CDR2 as YNFKEQ. V lost 3 bases to trimming and J lost 1 base, with 12 bases between them. The CDR3 protein is CASSHHEGRNTGELFF. The CDR3 region has the DNA TGTGCCAGCAGCCATCACGAGGGCCGGAACACCGGGGAGCTGTTTTTT.

Turning to this clonotype: Likely a read error: the CDR3 ends without its conserved phenylalanine or tryptophan. The chain uses TRBV6-6 and TRBJ2-7; perhaps D is TRBD1 or TRBD2 (5 bases each). CDR1 and CDR2 (germline): MNHNY, SVGAGI (reference sequence). This CDR3 spans 17 amino acids. V was pared by 7 bases and J by 5 bases, with 27 bases between. DNA for the CDR3: TGTGCCAGCACCAACCCGGGGAGCCAGGGCCAAATACACGAGCAGTACTCC. Protein: CASTNPGSQGQIHEQYS.

V is TRBV4-1 and J is TRBJ2-1; 7 nucleotides line up with TRBD2. V was clipped by 3 bases and J by 6 bases; unmatched bases: 5. CDR1 and CDR2 (germline): MGHRA, YSYEKL. The CDR3 has 14 amino acids. The CDR3 bases are TGCGCCAGCAGCCACCTGGTAGCGGGCAATGAGCAGTTCTTC. It codes for CASSHLVAGNEQFF.

This clonotype was detected once. DNA for the CDR3: TGTGCCACCAGTGATACCCGGCGGGGCTATGGCTACACCTTC. It codes for CATSDTRRGYGYTF. The genes are TRBV24-1 and TRBJ1-2; D is unresolved. Germline V CDR1 and CDR2: KGHDR, SFDVKD. The CDR3 extends over 14 amino acids. V lost 3 bases and J 4 bases, leaving 11 bases between the germline ends.

Ten or more counts support this clonotype. The rearrangement uses TRBV5-1 and TRBJ2-4; 8 nucleotides align to TRBD1. This CDR3 spans 14 amino acids. Germline values: CDR1 SGHRS, CDR2 YFSETQ. J was trimmed by 6 bases and V by 0 bases; bases with no gene match: 2. The CDR3 coding sequence is TGCGCCAGCAGCTTGGGGACAGGGACAAACATTCAGTACTTC. This translates into CASSLGTGTNIQYF.

The rearrangement links TRBV11-2 to TRBJ1-1; D not resolved. Trimming removed 5 bases from V and 1 base from J, with 11 bases in between. CDR1 is SGHAT, CDR2 FQNNGV, per germline. The CDR3 is 14 residues long. The CDR3 is CASSPHGPNTEAFF. As DNA, the CDR3 is TGTGCCAGCAGCCCCCATGGCCCGAACACTGAAGCTTTCTTT. Variable domain in full (rest from reference TRBV11-2 and TRBJ1-1): EAGVAQSPRYKIIEKRQSVAFWCNPISGHATLYWYQQILGQGPKLLIQFQNNGVVDDSQLPKDRFSAERLKGVDSTLKIQPAKLEDSAVYLCASSPHGPNTEAFFGQGTRLTVV.

The chain is built from TRBV5-1 and TRBJ1-5; 11 bases map to TRBD1. V lost 3 bases and J lost 0; bases outside the gene matches: 8. CDR3 length: 18 residues. The germline V gene encodes CDR1 SGHRS and CDR2 YFSETQ. CDR3 region: CASSYRTGGASSNQPQHF. The CDR3 bases are TGCGCCAGCAGCTACCGGACAGGGGGCGCGTCTAGCAATCAGCCCCAGCATTTT.

This clonotype was observed many times. CDR3 in amino acids: CSARDPARHYGYTF. Here the CDR3 DNA reads TGCAGTGCTAGAGATCCGGCCCGTCACTATGGCTACACCTTC. The rearrangement links TRBV20-1 to TRBJ1-2; D call uncertain. CDR3 length: 14 amino acids. V dropped 0 bases and J dropped 3 bases, with 11 bases sitting between them. Germline CDR1 reads DFQATT; CDR2 reads SNEGSKA (reference sequence).

The chain combines TRBV10-3 with TRBJ2-2; 7 bases fit TRBD1. J gave up 2 bases and V 6 bases, and 9 bases lay outside the gene matches. CDR1 and CDR2 (germline): ENHRY, SYGVKD. There are 16 residues in the CDR3. CDR3 DNA: TGTGCCATCAGGGACCAAAGGACAGGAAACACCGGGGAGCTGTTTTTT. Residues: CAIRDQRTGNTGELFF.

V is TRBV29-1 and J is TRBJ1-4, with TRBD1 as a possible D gene (6 bases). The germline CDR1 and CDR2 sequences are SQVTM and ANQGSEA. With 4 bases removed from V and 3 bases from J, the gap between germline ends came to 9 bases. The CDR3 has 13 residues. In nucleotides, the CDR3 is TGCAGCGTTGGGACAGCTCCTAATGAAAAACTGTTTTTT. Translation: CSVGTAPNEKLFF.